This TCR beta chain was obtained from a study of blood T cells in healthy people across ages. This clonotype has more than one count but fewer than ten. The antigen is unknown. The V gene lost 1 base and the J gene lost 5 bases, with 15 bases spanning the gap. Looked up from germline, CDR1 is SGHRS and CDR2 is YFSETQ. The CDR3 contains 15 residues. Points from the study as a whole: The authors considered diversity estimates from one million T cells to be underestimates.

A J-beta primer mix and a sample-barcoded 5' primer were used in a second PCR of roughly 7 to 12 cycles. Each cDNA molecule was tagged by a template-switch adaptor that had 12 random nucleotides. TCRdb reanalysed the 5' RACE reads using MiXCR and keeps one entry per CDR3 protein. The data show fewer than 1.5 million distinct CDR3 sequences, with around two fifths seen just once and under 8% held by the top ten. V usage is TRBV5-1 and J usage is TRBJ2-5; perhaps TRBD1 as D (6 bases). The clonotype was recovered from a young woman in good health. The sequenced material came from blood. The CDR3 nucleotides are TGCGCCAGCAGCTTGAGGGAGACAGGATGGGAGACCCAGTACTTC. It translates to CASSLRETGWETQYF.